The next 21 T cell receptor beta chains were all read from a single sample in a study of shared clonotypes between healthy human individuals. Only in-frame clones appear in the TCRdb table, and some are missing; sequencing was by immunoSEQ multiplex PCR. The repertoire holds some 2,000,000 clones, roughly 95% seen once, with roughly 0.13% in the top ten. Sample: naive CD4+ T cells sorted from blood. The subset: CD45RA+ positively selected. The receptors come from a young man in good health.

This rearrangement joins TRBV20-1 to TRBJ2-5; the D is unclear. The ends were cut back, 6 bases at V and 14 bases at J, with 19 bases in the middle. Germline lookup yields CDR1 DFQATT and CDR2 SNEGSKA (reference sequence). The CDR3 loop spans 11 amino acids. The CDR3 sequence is CSAQTGLPLYF. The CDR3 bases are TGCAGTGCCCAGACGGGCCTGCCCTTATACTTC.

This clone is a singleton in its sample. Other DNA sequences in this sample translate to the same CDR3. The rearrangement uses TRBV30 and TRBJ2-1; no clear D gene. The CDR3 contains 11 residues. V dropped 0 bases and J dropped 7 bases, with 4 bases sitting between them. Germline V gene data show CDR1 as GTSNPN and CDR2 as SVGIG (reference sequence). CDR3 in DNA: TGTGCCTGGAGTGTCCGGAATGAGCAGTTCTTC. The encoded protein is CAWSVRNEQFF.

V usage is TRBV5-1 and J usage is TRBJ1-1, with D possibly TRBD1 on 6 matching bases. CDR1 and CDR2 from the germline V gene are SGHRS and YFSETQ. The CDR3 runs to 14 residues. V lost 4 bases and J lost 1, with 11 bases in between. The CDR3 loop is CASSPSGENTEAFF. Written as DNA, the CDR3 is TGCGCCAGCAGCCCCTCAGGGGAGAACACTGAAGCTTTCTTT.

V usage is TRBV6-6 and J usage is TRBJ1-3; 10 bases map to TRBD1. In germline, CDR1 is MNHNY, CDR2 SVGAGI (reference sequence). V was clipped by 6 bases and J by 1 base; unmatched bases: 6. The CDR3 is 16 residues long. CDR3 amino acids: CASSRDRGISGNTIYF. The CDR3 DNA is TGTGCCAGCAGCCGGGACAGGGGAATATCTGGAAACACCATATATTTT.

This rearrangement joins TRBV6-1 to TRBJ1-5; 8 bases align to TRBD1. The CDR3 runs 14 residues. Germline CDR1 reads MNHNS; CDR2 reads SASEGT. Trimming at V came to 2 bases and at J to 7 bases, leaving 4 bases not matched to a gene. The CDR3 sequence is CASSENRGGQPQHF. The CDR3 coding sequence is TGTGCCAGCAGTGAAAACAGGGGGGGACAGCCCCAGCATTTT.

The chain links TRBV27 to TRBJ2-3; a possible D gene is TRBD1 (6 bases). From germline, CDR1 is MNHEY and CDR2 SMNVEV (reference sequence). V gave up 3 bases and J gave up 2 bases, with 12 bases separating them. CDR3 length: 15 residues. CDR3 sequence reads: CASSLFRTATDTQYF. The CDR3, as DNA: TGTGCCAGCAGTTTGTTCAGGACAGCCACAGATACGCAGTATTTT.

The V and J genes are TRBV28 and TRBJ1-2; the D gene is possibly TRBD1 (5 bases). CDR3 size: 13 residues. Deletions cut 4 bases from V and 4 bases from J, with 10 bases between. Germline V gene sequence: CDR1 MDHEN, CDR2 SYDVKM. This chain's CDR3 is CASSSGHVYGYTF. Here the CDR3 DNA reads TGTGCCAGCAGTTCAGGACATGTCTATGGCTACACCTTC.

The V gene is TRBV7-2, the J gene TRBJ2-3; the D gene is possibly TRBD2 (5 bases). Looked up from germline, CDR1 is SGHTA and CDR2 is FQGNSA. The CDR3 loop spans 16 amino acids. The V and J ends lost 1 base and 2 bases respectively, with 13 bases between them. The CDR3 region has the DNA TGTGCCAGCAGCTTAGGGGCGGGCGTGAACACAGATACGCAGTATTTT. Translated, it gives CASSLGAGVNTDTQYF.

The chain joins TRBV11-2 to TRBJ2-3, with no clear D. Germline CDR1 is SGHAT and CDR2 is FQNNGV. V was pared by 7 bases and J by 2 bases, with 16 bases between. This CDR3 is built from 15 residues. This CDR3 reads CASTFSSVSTDTQYF. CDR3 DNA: TGTGCCAGCACCTTCTCCTCCGTTTCCACAGATACGCAGTATTTT.

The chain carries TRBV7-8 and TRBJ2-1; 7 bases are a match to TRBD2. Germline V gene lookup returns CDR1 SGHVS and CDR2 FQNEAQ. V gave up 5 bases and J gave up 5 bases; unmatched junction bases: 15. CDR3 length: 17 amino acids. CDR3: CASSPSGTLRLDNEQFF. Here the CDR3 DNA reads TGTGCCAGCAGCCCTAGCGGTACCCTCAGGCTAGACAATGAGCAGTTCTTC.

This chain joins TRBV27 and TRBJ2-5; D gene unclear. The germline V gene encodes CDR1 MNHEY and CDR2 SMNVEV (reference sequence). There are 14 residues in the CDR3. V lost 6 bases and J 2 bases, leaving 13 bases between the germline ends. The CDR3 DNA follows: TGTGCCAGCAGGCCTGATTATAAACAAGAGACCCAGTACTTC. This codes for CASRPDYKQETQYF.

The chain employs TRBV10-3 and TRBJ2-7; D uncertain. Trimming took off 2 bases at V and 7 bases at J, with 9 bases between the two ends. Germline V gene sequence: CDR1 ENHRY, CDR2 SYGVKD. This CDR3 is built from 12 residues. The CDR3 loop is CAISEAVWEQYF. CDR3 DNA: TGTGCCATCAGTGAGGCCGTTTGGGAGCAGTACTTC.

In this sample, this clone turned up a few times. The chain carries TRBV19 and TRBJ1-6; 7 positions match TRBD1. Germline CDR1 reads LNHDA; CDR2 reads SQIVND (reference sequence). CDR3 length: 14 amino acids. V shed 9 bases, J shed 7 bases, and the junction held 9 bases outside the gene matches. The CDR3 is CASARDSLNSPLHF. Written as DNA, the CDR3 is TGTGCCAGCGCCAGGGACAGTCTAAATTCACCCCTCCACTTT.

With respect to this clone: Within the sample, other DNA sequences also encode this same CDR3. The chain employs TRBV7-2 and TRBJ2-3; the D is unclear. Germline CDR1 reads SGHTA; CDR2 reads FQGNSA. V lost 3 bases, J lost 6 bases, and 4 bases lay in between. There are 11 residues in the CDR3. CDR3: CASSFADTQYF. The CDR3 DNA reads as TGTGCCAGCAGCTTCGCTGATACGCAGTATTTT.

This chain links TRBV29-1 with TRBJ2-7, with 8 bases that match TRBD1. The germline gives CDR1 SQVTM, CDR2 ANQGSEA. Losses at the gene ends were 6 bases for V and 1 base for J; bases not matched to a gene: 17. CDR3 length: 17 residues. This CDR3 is CSVTPTGEKGTSYEQYF. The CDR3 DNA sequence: TGCAGCGTAACTCCGACAGGGGAAAAGGGAACATCCTACGAGCAGTACTTC.

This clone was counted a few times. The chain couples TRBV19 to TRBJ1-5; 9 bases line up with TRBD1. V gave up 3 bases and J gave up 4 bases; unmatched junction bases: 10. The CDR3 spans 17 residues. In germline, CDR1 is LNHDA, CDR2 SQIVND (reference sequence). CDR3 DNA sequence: TGTGCCAGTAGTATCGCCAATCTGGACAGGGGAAATCAGCCCCAGCATTTT. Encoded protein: CASSIANLDRGNQPQHF.

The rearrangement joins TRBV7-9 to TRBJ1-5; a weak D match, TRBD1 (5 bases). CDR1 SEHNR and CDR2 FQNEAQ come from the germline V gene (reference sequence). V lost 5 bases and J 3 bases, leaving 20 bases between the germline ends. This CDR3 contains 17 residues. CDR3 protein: CASSPGVGTSTNQPQHF. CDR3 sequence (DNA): TGTGCCAGCAGCCCGGGGGTTGGGACTTCAACCAATCAGCCCCAGCATTTT.

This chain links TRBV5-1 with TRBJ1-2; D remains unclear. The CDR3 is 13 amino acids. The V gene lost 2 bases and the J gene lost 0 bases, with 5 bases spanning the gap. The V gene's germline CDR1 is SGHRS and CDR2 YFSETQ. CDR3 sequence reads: CASSFSANYGYTF. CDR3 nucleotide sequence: TGCGCCAGCAGCTTTTCAGCTAACTATGGCTACACCTTC.

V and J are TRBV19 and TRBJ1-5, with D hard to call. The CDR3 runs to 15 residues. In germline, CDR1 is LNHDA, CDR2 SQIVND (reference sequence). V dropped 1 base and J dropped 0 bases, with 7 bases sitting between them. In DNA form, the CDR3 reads TGTGCCAGTAGTATAGGATCTATTAGCAATCAGCCCCAGCATTTT. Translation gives CASSIGSISNQPQHF.

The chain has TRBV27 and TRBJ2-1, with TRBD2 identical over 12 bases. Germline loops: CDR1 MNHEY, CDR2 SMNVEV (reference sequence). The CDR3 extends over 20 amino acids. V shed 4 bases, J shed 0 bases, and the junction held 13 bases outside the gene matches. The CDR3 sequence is CASSSPQGLAGGSSYNEQFF. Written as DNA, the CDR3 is TGTGCCAGCAGTTCACCTCAGGGCCTAGCGGGAGGGAGCTCCTACAATGAGCAGTTCTTC.

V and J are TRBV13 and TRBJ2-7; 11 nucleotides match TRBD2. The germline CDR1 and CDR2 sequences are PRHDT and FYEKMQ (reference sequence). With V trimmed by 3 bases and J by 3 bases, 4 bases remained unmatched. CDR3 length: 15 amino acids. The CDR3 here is CASSLLAGGNYEQYF. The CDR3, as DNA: TGTGCCAGCAGCTTGTTAGCGGGAGGGAACTACGAGCAGTACTTC.